These 23 T cell receptor beta chains share one sample of origin, sequenced in a study of regulatory T cells in long-lasting Graves disease. Time point described: newly diagnosed GD, antithyroid drugs for less than 3 months. The TCR library was made from RNA that had been extracted from PBMCs in TRIzol. In building TCR beta libraries, iRepertoire HTBI primers were used together with Arm-PCR of CDR3 regions. TCRdb re-called the multiplex PCR reads through MiXCR, storing one row per CDR3 protein. The table includes around 420,000 distinct CDR3 sequences, 15% detected once. These data are also associated with another study on T cells in Graves' hyperthyroidism and ophthalmopathy.

The specimen comprised peripheral blood mononuclear cells (PBMCs), sampled at new diagnosis, from a patient treated with antithyroid drugs. All receptors come from a middle-aged woman with Graves disease.

This clonotype appeared many times. The chain links TRBV2 to TRBJ2-2; D uncertain. The CDR3 consists of 13 residues. Germline loops: CDR1 SNHLY, CDR2 FYNNEI. V was cut by 4 bases and J by 4 bases, with 7 bases left in between. The CDR3 spells CASSVSPTGELFF. The CDR3 coding sequence is TGTGCCAGCAGTGTCTCACCCACCGGGGAGCTGTTTTTT.

Concerning this clonotype: One base away lies a much larger clone, so this may be a sequencing read error. This sequence joins TRBV18 and TRBJ2-5; D remains unclear. The CDR3 is 13 amino acids. CDR1 is KGHSH, CDR2 LQKENI, per germline. This chain's CDR3 is CASSPRLQETRYF. CDR3 coding DNA: TGTGCCAGCTCACCAAGACTCCAAGAGACCCGGTACTTC.

This clonotype was counted only a few times. The chain carries TRBV20-1 and TRBJ2-3, with 7 bases aligning to TRBD2. Germline assignment: CDR1 DFQATT and CDR2 SNEGSKA (reference sequence). J lost 5 bases, V lost 3 bases, and 8 bases had no gene match. There are 14 residues in the CDR3. As DNA, the CDR3 is TGCAGTGCTAGGGACGGGGGGAGAGGAGATACGCAGTATTTT. Protein product: CSARDGGRGDTQYF.

At least ten counts were recorded for this clonotype. This sequence joins TRBV12-5 and TRBJ2-5, with 15 bases lining up with TRBD2. The CDR3 length is 18 residues. V lost 3 bases to trimming and J lost 5 bases; unmatched junction nucleotides: 10. Looked up from germline, CDR1 is LGHNT and CDR2 is FRNRAP. CDR3 DNA sequence: TGTGCTAGTGGTTTTACCGGCGGGACTAGCGGGAGGTTTGAGACCCAGTACTTC. This translates into CASGFTGGTSGRFETQYF.

V is TRBV7-8 and J is TRBJ1-4; D unclear. Germline lookup yields CDR1 SGHVS and CDR2 FQNEAQ. V lost 7 bases to trimming and J lost 7 bases, with 22 bases between them. This CDR3 comprises 16 residues. The CDR3 DNA is TGTGCCAGCAACTCTACGACCCTACTAGCGGCTGAAAAACTGTTTTTT. Residues: CASNSTTLLAAEKLFF.

This clonotype came up a few times. The V and J genes are TRBV4-1 and TRBJ2-1; 7 positions match TRBD1. From germline, CDR1 is MGHRA and CDR2 YSYEKL. This CDR3 is built from 16 residues. V lost 2 bases to trimming and J lost 9 bases; unmatched junction nucleotides: 13. The CDR3 region has the DNA TGCGCCAGCAGCCAAAGAGGGACAGTCCAGAGGGGTGAGCAGTTCTTC. Translating it yields CASSQRGTVQRGEQFF.

This clonotype was observed many times. This sequence joins TRBV11-2 and TRBJ2-1; 11 bases map to TRBD2. The CDR3 is 16 residues long. Germline trimming cut 3 bases from V and 4 bases from J; bases unmatched to any gene: 5. Per the germline V gene, CDR1 is SGHAT and CDR2 is FQNNGV. The CDR3 sequence is CASSFNLAGGYNEQFF. The DNA for the CDR3 is TGTGCCAGCAGCTTTAACCTAGCGGGAGGTTACAATGAGCAGTTCTTC. Together with reference TRBV11-2 and TRBJ2-1, the CDR3 gives the full variable domain: EAGVAQSPRYKIIEKRQSVAFWCNPISGHATLYWYQQILGQGPKLLIQFQNNGVVDDSQLPKDRFSAERLKGVDSTLKIQPAKLEDSAVYLCASSFNLAGGYNEQFFGPGTRLTVL.

This clonotype was detected ten times or more. The chain recombines TRBV7-9 with TRBJ1-4; D is uncertain. With 1 base removed from V and 7 bases from J, the gap between germline ends came to 7 bases. Germline lookup yields CDR1 SEHNR and CDR2 FQNEAQ (reference sequence). The CDR3 consists of 13 residues. CDR3 protein: CASSLGRIEKLFF. CDR3 DNA sequence: TGTGCCAGCAGCTTAGGACGAATTGAAAAACTGTTTTTT.

Turning to this clonotype: Given the absence of the conserved phenylalanine or tryptophan at the CDR3 end, a read error is likely. The DNA is left out, because the CDR3 cannot be placed on it with certainty; the CDR3 is given as TCRdb lists it. This chain connects TRBV11-2 to TRBJ2-4; TRBD2, the table's D call, was not compared with the DNA. The length of the CDR3 is 15 amino acids, counting both ends. Per germline, CDR1 SGHAT and CDR2 FQNNGV. The CDR3: CASSLDSFDDQYFGP.

Comment on this clonotype: No conserved phenylalanine or tryptophan ends this CDR3, so it is likely a read error. The chain combines TRBV19 with TRBJ2-5; D is ambiguous. Germline V gene data show CDR1 as LNHDA and CDR2 as SQIVND (reference sequence). The CDR3 is made up of 13 amino acids. Trimming took 0 bases from V and 4 from J, leaving 6 bases between them. CDR3 coding DNA: TGTGCCAGTAGTATAGATATCGGAGAGACCCAGTACCTC. It encodes CASSIDIGETQYL.

In this sample, this clonotype turned up many times. J is TRBJ2-3 and V is TRBV12-3 or TRBV12-4; D is ambiguous. The CDR3 is 13 amino acids. V shed 5 bases and J shed 2 bases, with 8 bases lying between them. The chain's CDR3 is CASSPTTTDTQYF. Written as DNA, the CDR3 is TGTGCCAGCAGTCCGACAACCACAGATACGCAGTATTTT.

In this sample, this clonotype turned up a few times. The chain combines TRBV4-1 with TRBJ1-2; D unclear. This CDR3 is built from 13 residues. Trimming shortened V by 2 bases and J by 3 bases, and 7 bases separated the two germline ends. The V gene's germline CDR1 is MGHRA and CDR2 YSYEKL. The CDR3 reads CASSQRYDYGYTF. The CDR3 DNA is TGCGCCAGCAGCCAACGCTACGACTATGGCTACACCTTC.

This clonotype was seen ten or more times. The genes are TRBV12-3 or TRBV12-4 and TRBJ2-5, with D unresolved. Trimming cost V 3 bases and J 1 base, with 9 bases left between them. The CDR3 is 14 residues long. Here the CDR3 reads CASSFGSTQETQYF. The CDR3 DNA reads as TGTGCCAGCAGTTTCGGTAGCACCCAAGAGACCCAGTACTTC.

A few counts support this clonotype. This rearrangement joins TRBV19 to TRBJ2-1; no definite D call. Looked up from germline, CDR1 is LNHDA and CDR2 is SQIVND (reference sequence). With 1 base removed from V and 10 bases from J, the gap between germline ends came to 20 bases. This CDR3 contains 16 residues. The CDR3 coding sequence is TGTGCCAGTAGTATAGCTAGGAGCGACCTCCAAAGGGAGCAGTTCTTC. As protein: CASSIARSDLQREQFF.

This rearrangement joins TRBV5-1 to TRBJ2-5; a possible D gene is TRBD2 (6 bases). Germline CDR1 and CDR2: SGHRS and YFSETQ. This CDR3 spans 15 amino acids. V lost 4 bases, J lost 5 bases, and 18 bases lay in between. The CDR3 sequence: CASSPRLEKFETQYF. In DNA, the CDR3 is TGCGCCAGCAGCCCCAGACTAGAGAAGTTTGAGACCCAGTACTTC. Drawing the rest from reference TRBV5-1 and TRBJ2-5, the complete variable domain is KAGVTQTPRYLIKTRGQQVTLSCSPISGHRSVSWYQQTPGQGLQFLFEYFSETQRNKGNFPGRFSGRQFSNSRSEMNVSTLELGDSALYLCASSPRLEKFETQYFGPGTRLLVL.

This clonotype was detected ten times or more. This chain uses TRBV2 with TRBJ2-1, with 9 bases that match TRBD2. The germline gives CDR1 SNHLY, CDR2 FYNNEI. This CDR3 comprises 17 residues. V was clipped by 3 bases and J by 2 bases; unmatched bases: 8. The CDR3 DNA is TGTGCCAGCAGTGATCTTGGACTAGCGACCACCTACAATGAGCAGTTCTTC. Protein: CASSDLGLATTYNEQFF. Drawing the rest from reference TRBV2 and TRBJ2-1, the complete variable domain is EPEVTQTPSHQVTQMGQEVILRCVPISNHLYFYWYRQILGQKVEFLVSFYNNEISEKSEIFDDQFSVERPDGSNFTLKIRSTKLEDSAMYFCASSDLGLATTYNEQFFGPGTRLTVL.

This clonotype was counted ten times or more. The rearrangement links TRBV24-1 to TRBJ1-5, with TRBD1 identical over 7 bases. After removal of 3 bases from V and 3 bases from J, the junction contained 7 bases not matched to a gene. CDR3 length: 16 amino acids. Germline loops: CDR1 KGHDR, CDR2 SFDVKD. The CDR3 bases are TGTGCCACCAGTGATCACTACGGGACAGTCAATCAGCCCCAGCATTTT. Translation: CATSDHYGTVNQPQHF.

This clonotype was counted only a few times. V is TRBV4-1 and J is TRBJ2-1, with D hard to call. Germline CDR1 is MGHRA and CDR2 is YSYEKL. Trimming removed 1 base at V and 1 base at J, with 8 bases between. This CDR3 has 15 residues. CDR3 residues: CASSQVYESYNEQFF. CDR3 DNA: TGCGCCAGCAGCCAAGTCTATGAGTCCTACAATGAGCAGTTCTTC.

This clonotype turned up a few times. This chain uses TRBV9 with TRBJ1-2; 10 nucleotides line up with TRBD1. CDR3 length equals 18 residues. With V trimmed by 2 bases and J by 0 bases, 10 bases remained unmatched. The germline CDR1 and CDR2 sequences are SGDLS and YYNGEE. The CDR3 DNA follows: TGTGCCAGCAGCGTTAAAGGACAGGGGGGACGATCTAACTATGGCTACACCTTC. Translating it yields CASSVKGQGGRSNYGYTF.

There are many counts of this clonotype. The rearrangement links TRBV30 to TRBJ1-5; 7 nucleotides match TRBD1. CDR3 length equals 15 residues. The germline CDR1 and CDR2 sequences are GTSNPN and SVGIG (reference sequence). V gave up 0 bases and J gave up 7 bases; unmatched junction bases: 9. CDR3 bases: TGTGCCTGGAGTGTAGGTAGCGACAGGGACCAGCCCCAGCATTTT. Protein product: CAWSVGSDRDQPQHF.

This clonotype was observed many times. This sequence joins TRBV28 and TRBJ2-1; 12 bases line up with TRBD2. The trim removed 5 bases at V and 9 bases at J, leaving 8 bases unmatched. This CDR3 has 15 residues. CDR1 and CDR2 from the germline V gene are MDHEN and SYDVKM. The CDR3 nucleotides are TGTGCCAGCAGTCCATCCGGACTAGCGGGATTTGAGCAGTTCTTC. Translating it yields CASSPSGLAGFEQFF.

This clonotype was detected many times. This chain uses TRBV11-3 with TRBJ2-1; TRBD1 agrees at 10 bases. The CDR3 spans 15 residues. Germline lookup yields CDR1 SGHNT and CDR2 YENEEA. With 2 bases clipped from V and 9 bases from J, the junction kept 7 bases outside the gene matches. CDR3 region: CASSLRDRGNFEQFF. The CDR3 DNA reads as TGTGCCAGCAGCTTAAGGGACAGGGGAAATTTTGAGCAGTTCTTC.

This clonotype was seen at least ten times. This chain connects TRBV11-3 to TRBJ1-2; the D gene is possibly TRBD1 (5 bases). CDR3 length equals 11 residues. Trimming took 5 bases from V and 8 from J, leaving 9 bases between them. Germline lookup yields CDR1 SGHNT and CDR2 YENEEA. The CDR3 protein is CASSQRGGYTF. CDR3 DNA sequence: TGTGCCAGCAGCCAGAGGGGCGGCTACACCTTC. Based on the CDR3 plus reference TRBV11-3 and TRBJ1-2, the full variable domain is EAGVVQSPRYKIIEKKQPVAFWCNPISGHNTLYWYLQNLGQGPELLIRYENEEAVDDSQLPKDRFSAERLKGVDSTLKIQPAELGDSAVYLCASSQRGGYTFGSGTRLTVV.